A single sample is the source of the 24 T cell receptor beta chains below, sequenced in a study of molecular identifiers for immune sequencing clone quantification. TCRdb itself ran the PCR reads through MiXCR, one entry per CDR3 protein. This sample has 45,000 to 65,000 distinct CDR3 sequences, with around 27% found just once. The sample taken for sequencing was naive CD8+ T cells from blood, with Jurkat cell RNA spiked in. Subset specified: FACS-sorted CD8+CD4-CCR7+CD45RA+ naive T cells. The source of these receptors is a human donor in good health. Some libraries in this study had Jurkat cell RNA spiked in.

This clonotype was observed a few times. This rearrangement joins TRBV11-2 to TRBJ2-7, with 8 bases aligning to TRBD1. V dropped 1 base and J dropped 3; count of bases not matched to a gene: 2. Germline loops: CDR1 SGHAT, CDR2 FQNNGV. This CDR3 region has 14 residues. CDR3 protein: CASSLAGGGYEQYF. CDR3 bases: TGTGCCAGCAGCTTAGCAGGGGGCGGCTACGAGCAGTACTTC. The whole variable domain, remainder taken from reference TRBV11-2 and TRBJ2-7, is EAGVAQSPRYKIIEKRQSVAFWCNPISGHATLYWYQQILGQGPKLLIQFQNNGVVDDSQLPKDRFSAERLKGVDSTLKIQPAKLEDSAVYLCASSLAGGGYEQYFGPGTRLTVT.

In this sample, this clonotype turned up many times. This chain uses TRBV28 with TRBJ2-1, with TRBD1 as a possible D gene (5 bases). V dropped 3 bases and J dropped 4 bases, with 7 bases sitting between them. The CDR3 runs 13 residues. CDR1 MDHEN and CDR2 SYDVKM come from the germline V gene. CDR3 DNA: TGTGCCAGCAGTTTTGACAGATACAATGAGCAGTTCTTC. This codes for CASSFDRYNEQFF.

On this clonotype itself: A much larger clone differs by one base, so this may be a read error. The rearrangement joins TRBV4-3 to TRBJ2-7, with D maybe TRBD1 (6 bases). The germline gives CDR1 LGHNA, CDR2 YSLEER. The CDR3 runs 15 residues. In DNA, the CDR3 is TGCGCCAGCCGCCAAGTTTTCCCAGGGGCCTACGAGCAGTACTTC. Residues: CASRQVFPGAYEQYF.

The rearrangement joins TRBV4-1 to TRBJ2-7; TRBD1 might be the D (5 bases). The CDR3 totals 14 residues. Trimming left V 2 bases short and J 2 bases short, with 10 bases between. Germline V CDR1 and CDR2: MGHRA, YSYEKL. As DNA, the CDR3 is TGCGCCAGCAGCCAACGCCGACAGACCTACGAGCAGTACTTC. Protein sequence: CASSQRRQTYEQYF.

This clonotype was found many times. The CDR3 DNA reads TGTGCCAGTAGTATGGCGGGGGCTAGTAGGTACAATGAGCAGTTCTTC. Encoded protein: CASSMAGASRYNEQFF. The rearrangement links TRBV19 to TRBJ2-1; D may be TRBD2 (7 bases). V was shortened by 3 bases and J by 4 bases, with 16 bases between the two germline ends. This CDR3 has 16 amino acids. CDR1 and CDR2 from the germline V gene are LNHDA and SQIVND (reference sequence).

Remarks on this clonotype: This clone may be a read error of a much larger clone one base away. The chain combines TRBV28 with TRBJ2-7, with TRBD2 identical over 13 bases. The CDR3 has 14 amino acids. Germline CDR1 reads MDHEN; CDR2 reads SYDVKM. The CDR3 coding sequence is TGTGCCAGCAGGTGGACTAGCGGGGGTTACGTGCAGTACTTC. Its translation: CASRWTSGGYVQYF.

This clonotype was recorded many times. The V gene is TRBV28, the J gene TRBJ2-2; D is undetermined. Germline assignment: CDR1 MDHEN and CDR2 SYDVKM. The CDR3 spans 13 residues. Between the trimmed V and J ends, which lost 1 base and 6 bases, there was a span of 6 bases. The CDR3 sequence: CASSLSRAGELFF. The DNA for the CDR3 is TGTGCCAGCAGTTTATCTAGGGCCGGGGAGCTGTTTTTT.

As concerns this clonotype: A much larger clonotype is one base distant, so this may be a read error. This chain joins TRBV4-1 and TRBJ1-5; D perhaps matches TRBD1 (6 bases). Germline V gene data show CDR1 as MGHRA and CDR2 as YSYEKL. The CDR3 contains 15 residues. The CDR3 here is CASSQVTGSNRPQHF. The CDR3 region has the DNA TGCGCCAGCAGCCAAGTCACAGGGAGCAATCGGCCCCAGCATTTT.

This clonotype came up many times. The genes are TRBV5-5 and TRBJ2-7, with 13 bases aligning to TRBD2. This CDR3 spans 15 amino acids. The V and J ends lost 3 bases and 3 bases, in that order; junction bases with no gene match: 3. Germline loops: CDR1 SGHKS, CDR2 YYEKEE (reference sequence). Here the CDR3 reads CASSSGLAGVYEQYF. Written as DNA, the CDR3 is TGTGCCAGCAGCTCCGGACTAGCGGGGGTCTACGAGCAGTACTTC.

This clonotype appeared a few times. The V gene is TRBV2, the J gene TRBJ2-6; 7 positions match TRBD2. Germline assignment: CDR1 SNHLY and CDR2 FYNNEI. Trimming cost V 1 base and J 0 bases; bases outside gene matches: 12. The CDR3 loop spans 20 amino acids. DNA of the CDR3: TGTGCCAGCAGTGAAGTTGTTTCGGGGACTACCGGCTCTGGGGCCAACGTCCTGACTTTC. It translates to CASSEVVSGTTGSGANVLTF.

As concerns this clonotype: A read error may be the cause here, since a much bigger clone is one base away. The gene calls are TRBV4-2 and TRBJ2-5; D is unresolved. The CDR3 has 14 residues. Germline CDR1 reads LGHNA; CDR2 reads YNFKEQ. The V end was cut by 4 bases, the J end by 4 bases, with 13 bases between. The CDR3 sequence: CASSPDPRPETQYF. CDR3 sequence (DNA): TGTGCCAGCAGCCCAGACCCGAGGCCAGAGACCCAGTACTTC.

Comments on this clonotype: A single base separates this from a much larger clone, so it may be a read error. The chain combines TRBV7-9 with TRBJ2-7; D perhaps matches TRBD2 (5 bases). V lost 5 bases to trimming and J lost 1 base, with 9 bases between them. The germline CDR1 and CDR2 sequences are SEHNR and FQNEAQ (reference sequence). The CDR3 has 13 amino acids. The CDR3 spells CASSPEASYEQYF. DNA for the CDR3: TGTGCCAGCAGCCCGGAGGCTTCCTACGAGCAGTACTTC.

The table lists this clonotype with many counts. The rearrangement links TRBV5-4 to TRBJ2-3; tentatively, D is TRBD2 (6 bases). Deletions cut 0 bases from V and 1 base from J, with 9 bases between. The CDR3 is 15 amino acids. Germline CDR1 reads SGHNT; CDR2 reads YYREEE (reference sequence). The chain's CDR3 is CASSLVGGRTDTQYF. The CDR3 region has the DNA TGTGCCAGCAGCTTGGTAGGAGGGCGCACAGATACGCAGTATTTT.

This clonotype was recorded only once. A much more abundant neighbour one base away suggests this may be a read error. The V gene is TRBV6-2 or TRBV6-3, the J gene TRBJ2-7; 8 bases match TRBD2. Germline CDR1 MNHEY, CDR2 SVGEGT. After removal of 6 bases from V and 6 bases from J, the junction contained 7 bases not matched to a gene. This CDR3 region has 13 residues. As DNA, the CDR3 is TGTGCCAGCAGCTACGAGGCGGGAGGCGAGCAGTACTTC. The encoded protein is CASSYEAGGEQYF.

This clonotype was picked up many times. This chain connects TRBV7-9 to TRBJ2-6; 7 nucleotides match TRBD2. In germline, CDR1 is SEHNR, CDR2 FQNEAQ (reference sequence). The CDR3 is made up of 20 amino acids. Trimming cost V 7 bases and J 0 bases; bases outside gene matches: 18. The CDR3 loop reads CASIIPLQAGTSSGANVLTF. DNA of the CDR3: TGTGCCAGCATAATCCCCTTACAAGCGGGAACTTCCTCTGGGGCCAACGTCCTGACTTTC.

This clonotype was detected many times. This rearrangement joins TRBV4-3 to TRBJ2-3; 9 bases fit TRBD2. The germline gives CDR1 LGHNA, CDR2 YSLEER. V dropped 0 bases and J dropped 6; count of bases not matched to a gene: 7. The CDR3 consists of 16 residues. The CDR3, as DNA: TGCGCCAGCAGCCAAGATTGGGCGGGGGGGTTGGATACGCAGTATTTT. Translating it yields CASSQDWAGGLDTQYF.

This clonotype was seen once. A single base separates this from a much larger clone, so it may be a read error. The J gene is TRBJ1-5, the V gene TRBV6-2 or TRBV6-3; TRBD1 aligns across 7 bases. The CDR3 is 19 amino acids. The trim removed 4 bases at V and 4 bases at J, leaving 19 bases unmatched. Germline assignment: CDR1 MNHEY and CDR2 SVGEGT. CDR3 protein: CASSSKDRMFPLQNQPQHF. In DNA form, the CDR3 reads TGTGCCAGCAGTTCGAAGGACAGGATGTTTCCCCTTCAAAATCAGCCCCAGCATTTT.

This clonotype was found many times. This sequence joins TRBV12-3 or TRBV12-4 and TRBJ2-5; D is perhaps TRBD1 or TRBD2 (5 bases each). Trimming took off 8 bases at V and 2 bases at J, with 18 bases between the two ends. The CDR3 sequence is 15 residues long. The chain's CDR3 is CASLQTGAVQETQYF. The CDR3 region has the DNA TGTGCCAGCCTCCAAACCGGGGCAGTACAAGAGACCCAGTACTTC.

With regard to this clonotype: A much larger clonotype is one base distant, so this may be a read error. DNA for the CDR3: TGCGCCAGCAACCAAGATCGGGCGGGAGGATCCTACGAGCAGTACTTC. Protein product: CASNQDRAGGSYEQYF. J is TRBJ2-7 and V is TRBV4-3, with TRBD2 matching over 8 bases. Germline lookup yields CDR1 LGHNA and CDR2 YSLEER. The CDR3 is made up of 16 amino acids.

This clonotype was seen many times. The V call is TRBV3-1, the J call TRBJ1-5, with D unclear. The CDR3 runs 14 residues. The germline CDR1 and CDR2 sequences are LGHDT and YNNKEL (reference sequence). V was clipped by 1 base and J by 4 bases, with 8 bases between them. The CDR3 protein is CASSQGIANQPQHF. The CDR3 DNA sequence: TGTGCCAGCAGCCAAGGTATAGCAAATCAGCCCCAGCATTTT.

With respect to this clonotype: It may be a read error: a sequence one base away is much more abundant. The chain carries TRBV6-2 or TRBV6-3 and TRBJ1-5, with D possibly being TRBD1 (6 bases). Germline V lookup: CDR1 MNHEY, CDR2 SVGEGT. The CDR3 spans 15 residues. CDR3 in amino acids: CASRTRGSGDQLQHF. The CDR3 nucleotides read TGTGCCAGCAGAACCAGGGGTTCCGGGGATCAGCTCCAGCATTTT.

A word on this clonotype: A much bigger clone sits one base away, suggesting this may be a read error. The CDR3 does not end in the conserved phenylalanine or tryptophan, so this is likely a read error. The CDR3 spells CASSQGPGSPYEQYI. CDR3 DNA sequence: TGCGCCAGCAGCCAAGGGCCGGGTTCGCCCTACGAGCAGTACATC. V is TRBV4-3 and J is TRBJ2-7; unclear D gene. V dropped 1 base and J dropped 2 bases, with 12 bases sitting between them. The CDR3 is 15 amino acids. The germline V gene has CDR1 LGHNA and CDR2 YSLEER.

On this clonotype: A single base separates this from a much larger clone, so it may be a read error. This chain links TRBV5-3 with TRBJ2-4; D may match TRBD1 or TRBD2 (7 bases each). TRBV5-3 is an open reading frame whose function is uncertain. V shed 8 bases and J shed 8 bases, with 14 bases lying between them. The CDR3 is 12 residues long. The CDR3 reads CASSGTEHIQYF. DNA of the CDR3: TGTGCCAGCAGCGGGACAGAACACATTCAGTACTTC.

There are many counts of this clonotype. DNA of the CDR3: TGTGCCAGCAGTGGCGGGGGGCCGCAGTATTTT. Translating it yields CASSGGGPQYF. V usage is TRBV11-2 and J usage is TRBJ2-3; TRBD2 matches at 8 bases. V lost 6 bases to trimming and J lost 10 bases; unmatched junction nucleotides: 3. The germline V gene encodes CDR1 SGHAT and CDR2 FQNNGV. There are 11 residues in the CDR3.